One and the same sample provided the 14 T cell receptor beta chains below, sequenced in a study of T cell repertoires in cytomegalovirus infection. Each CDR3 protein is one row after TCRdb ran MiXCR on the reads. This sample yields more than 250,000 distinct CDR3 sequences, of which roughly 15% are seen a single time; 8.5% to 9% belongs to the top ten. Sample: PBMCs. The receptors were sampled from a human donor in good health (CMV status not recorded). Some clones in this sample may be carry-over from other donors' samples.

Note on this clonotype: With a much larger clone just one base away, this may be a read error. The chain links TRBV7-2 to TRBJ2-7; D gene uncertain. Germline V gene sequence: CDR1 SGHTA, CDR2 FQGNSA. The CDR3 consists of 11 residues. Trimming pared 5 bases from V and 5 bases from J, leaving 7 bases between. The CDR3 DNA sequence: TGTGCCAGCAGCACAATCAACGAGCAGTACTTC. It yields the protein CASSTINEQYF.

The chain joins TRBV20-1 to TRBJ2-3; TRBD2 matches at 8 bases. The CDR3 runs to 18 residues. Per the germline V gene, CDR1 is DFQATT and CDR2 is SNEGSKA (reference sequence). With V trimmed by 2 bases and J by 3 bases, 16 bases remained unmatched. Here the CDR3 reads CSARMGLGNPIRTDTQYF. The CDR3 DNA sequence: TGCAGTGCTAGAATGGGACTAGGGAATCCTATCCGGACAGATACGCAGTATTTT.

V is TRBV3-1 and J is TRBJ1-2, with D maybe TRBD1 (6 bases). Germline CDR1 reads LGHDT; CDR2 reads YNNKEL (reference sequence). Between the trimmed V and J ends, which lost 2 bases and 5 bases, there was a span of 15 bases. This CDR3 is built from 15 residues. CDR3 nucleotides: TGTGCCAGCAGCCAACTTCCGGACAGCTTATATGGCTACACCTTC. This codes for CASSQLPDSLYGYTF. The variable domain in full, completed from reference TRBV3-1 and TRBJ1-2, reads DTAVSQTPKYLVTQMGNDKSIKCEQNLGHDTMYWYKQDSKKFLKIMFSYNNKELIINETVPNRFSPKSPDKAHLNLHINSLELGDSAVYFCASSQLPDSLYGYTFGSGTRLTVV.

This clonotype was counted at least ten times. The V and J genes are TRBV7-2 and TRBJ1-1; 7 bases are shared with TRBD1. With 5 bases clipped from V and 4 bases from J, the junction kept 4 bases outside the gene matches. The CDR3 spans 13 residues. Germline-derived CDR1 and CDR2 are SGHTA and FQGNSA. The CDR3 nucleotides read TGTGCCAGCAGCCGACAGGGTATCACTGAAGCTTTCTTT. It translates to CASSRQGITEAFF.

This clonotype was counted only a few times. This chain links TRBV12-3 or TRBV12-4 with TRBJ1-5; D gene ambiguous. This CDR3 is 16 amino acids long. V was cut by 0 bases and J by 0 bases, with 9 bases left in between. Here the CDR3 DNA reads TGTGCCAGCAGTTTAGCTGGCTTATATAGCAATCAGCCCCAGCATTTT. Translation: CASSLAGLYSNQPQHF.

The chain has TRBV15 and TRBJ1-5, with TRBD1 as a possible D gene (5 bases). V shed 0 bases and J shed 6 bases, with 12 bases lying between them. This CDR3 spans 15 amino acids. Germline CDR1 reads LNHNV; CDR2 reads YYDKDF (reference sequence). CDR3 DNA sequence: TGTGCCACCAGCAGAGAAGGGCAGGGAATTCAGCCCCAGCATTTT. Its protein product is CATSREGQGIQPQHF.

The CDR3 sequence is CASSYFPGLNTGELFF. The DNA of the CDR3 is TGTGCCAGCAGTTACTTTCCAGGGCTGAACACCGGGGAGCTGTTTTTT. The gene calls are TRBV6-5 and TRBJ2-2; maybe TRBD1 (5 bases). The germline CDR1 and CDR2 sequences are MNHEY and SVGAGI. This CDR3 comprises 16 residues. V was cut by 1 base and J by 1 base, with 10 bases left in between.

This clonotype has a count of ten or more. V is TRBV7-2 and J is TRBJ2-5, with TRBD1 identical over 7 bases. CDR1 and CDR2 from the germline V gene are SGHTA and FQGNSA. This CDR3 has 17 residues. With V trimmed by 5 bases and J by 5 bases, 17 bases remained unmatched. The CDR3 region is CASSDRNRDSLGETQYF. The CDR3 DNA follows: TGTGCCAGCAGCGACAGGAACCGGGACAGCTTAGGGGAGACCCAGTACTTC.

At least ten counts were recorded for this clonotype. The chain has TRBV7-2 and TRBJ2-1; tentative D call: TRBD2 (5 bases). V gave up 2 bases and J gave up 8 bases, with 19 bases separating them. Germline assignment: CDR1 SGHTA and CDR2 FQGNSA. The CDR3 has 16 residues. The CDR3 DNA reads TGTGCCAGCAGCTTACCTCCCCGGGATCCCATCTATGAGCAGTTCTTC. Protein product: CASSLPPRDPIYEQFF.

This clonotype has a handful of counts. This rearrangement joins TRBV4-2 to TRBJ1-5, with D possibly being TRBD1 (6 bases). The V end lost 4 bases, the J end lost 3 bases, and 13 bases lay between the germline ends. The CDR3 covers 15 residues. Germline CDR1 and CDR2: LGHNA and YNFKEQ. The CDR3 nucleotides are TGTGCCAGCAGCCTCCGTGCAGGGGCCAATCAGCCCCAGCATTTT. Protein product: CASSLRAGANQPQHF.

The table lists this clonotype with a few counts. The V gene is TRBV9, the J gene TRBJ1-2; D gene uncertain. The CDR3 is 15 amino acids. Per germline, CDR1 SGDLS and CDR2 YYNGEE. Deletions cut 0 bases from V and 6 bases from J, with 15 bases between. The chain's CDR3 is CASSVVSTGNDGYTF. The CDR3 nucleotides are TGTGCCAGCAGCGTAGTCTCGACGGGGAATGATGGCTACACCTTC.

This clonotype was seen ten or more times. The chain combines TRBV28 with TRBJ2-2; D is unresolved. The CDR3 has 15 residues. Germline CDR1 and CDR2: MDHEN and SYDVKM. Trimming pared 3 bases from V and 5 bases from J, leaving 13 bases between. In nucleotides, the CDR3 is TGTGCCAGCAGTTTTGGTAGGGTCGGGACCGGGGAGCTGTTTTTT. Protein: CASSFGRVGTGELFF.

This clonotype was observed a handful of times. This chain joins TRBV6-2 or TRBV6-3 and TRBJ2-3; a possible D gene is TRBD2 (5 bases). Germline lookup yields CDR1 MNHEY and CDR2 SVGEGT. This CDR3 comprises 11 residues. The V gene lost 8 bases and the J gene lost 3 bases, with 6 bases spanning the gap. The DNA of the CDR3 is TGTGCCAGCGGGGAGACAGATACGCAGTATTTT. It yields the protein CASGETDTQYF.

This clonotype was counted between two and nine times. The chain uses TRBV29-1 and TRBJ2-5; the D gene is possibly TRBD2 (6 bases). CDR3 length: 13 amino acids. The V gene lost 2 bases and the J gene lost 4 bases, with 11 bases spanning the gap. Germline-derived CDR1 and CDR2 are SQVTM and ANQGSEA. DNA for the CDR3: TGCAGCGTTGAAAAGATAGCGGCAGAGACCCAGTACTTC. Translated: CSVEKIAAETQYF.